The 22 T cell receptor beta chains below come from one sample, sequenced in a study of cytomegalovirus exposure and HLA in healthy donors. The PCR made use of 60 Vbeta and 13 Jbeta primers. Assay used: immunoSEQ multiplex PCR; TCRdb lists only in-frame clones, some missing. Here the sample spans about 150,000 clones, roughly 79% being singletons. Sequencing used PBMCs. The origin of the receptors is a male donor in good health and CMV-seronegative.

In this sample, this clone turned up once. The genes are TRBV29-1 and TRBJ2-3; no firm D call. Germline CDR1 is SQVTM and CDR2 is ANQGSEA. Trimming cost V 0 bases and J 7 bases, with 5 bases left between them. The CDR3 has 11 amino acids. The CDR3 protein is CSVEDQYTQYF. CDR3 sequence (DNA): TGCAGCGTTGAAGATCAGTATACGCAGTATTTT.

V and J are TRBV23-1 and TRBJ1-3; D is unclear. TRBV23-1 belongs to the ORF category, with a function that is uncertain. The ends were cut back, 0 bases at V and 0 bases at J, with 12 bases in the middle. The CDR3 totals 17 residues. CDR3 bases: TGCGCCAGCAGTCAATCAGCGGGAAGTTCCTCTGGAAACACCATATATTTT. This encodes CASSQSAGSSSGNTIYF.

The chain couples TRBV14 to TRBJ1-3, with D tentatively TRBD1 (6 bases). This CDR3 has 14 amino acids. Germline V lookup: CDR1 SGHDN, CDR2 FVKESK. The V and J ends lost 6 bases and 3 bases respectively, with 12 bases between them. CDR3: CASSPQTGGNTIYF. As DNA, the CDR3 is TGTGCCAGCAGTCCCCAGACAGGTGGAAACACCATATATTTT.

This sequence joins TRBV6-5 and TRBJ1-2; a weak D match, TRBD1 (5 bases). Germline V gene data show CDR1 as MNHEY and CDR2 as SVGAGI. This CDR3 comprises 13 residues. V was trimmed by 6 bases and J by 4 bases, leaving 12 bases between them. CDR3 protein: CASRTREGYGYTF. The CDR3 DNA reads TGTGCCAGCAGGACCAGGGAGGGCTATGGCTACACCTTC.

V usage is TRBV2 and J usage is TRBJ2-3; weak D call: TRBD2 (7 bases). Per the germline V gene, CDR1 is SNHLY and CDR2 is FYNNEI. The V and J ends lost 1 base and 1 base respectively, with 9 bases between them. This CDR3 contains 15 residues. This chain's CDR3 is CASSEEGGGTDTQYF. For the CDR3, the DNA is TGTGCCAGCAGTGAAGAGGGGGGGGGCACAGATACGCAGTATTTT.

The J gene is TRBJ2-2, the V gene TRBV7-2; tentatively, D is TRBD1 (6 bases). The CDR3 totals 14 residues. Germline CDR1 is SGHTA and CDR2 is FQGNSA. Trimming pared 4 bases from V and 6 bases from J, leaving 12 bases between. The DNA for the CDR3 is TGTGCCAGCAGCTCCCTCACAGGGCCCGGGGAGCTGTTTTTT. Protein sequence: CASSSLTGPGELFF.

The chain has TRBV19 and TRBJ2-5; possibly TRBD1 for D (6 bases). With 3 bases removed from V and 1 base from J, the gap between germline ends came to 12 bases. The CDR3 is made up of 15 amino acids. Germline-derived CDR1 and CDR2 are LNHDA and SQIVND (reference sequence). This CDR3 reads CASSMRTGIQETQYF. In DNA form, the CDR3 reads TGTGCCAGTAGTATGCGAACAGGGATCCAAGAGACCCAGTACTTC.

In DNA, the CDR3 is TGTGCCAGCAGTCACGATAGCAGGGGGGTCGAGACCCAGTACTTC. Residues: CASSHDSRGVETQYF. The rearrangement links TRBV6-5 to TRBJ2-5; perhaps TRBD1 as D (7 bases). The CDR3 has 15 residues. The V end was cut by 5 bases, the J end by 5 bases, with 18 bases between. Per the germline V gene, CDR1 is MNHEY and CDR2 is SVGAGI.

Remarks on this clone: An end of the junction does not agree with germline; a read error may underlie this. The genes are TRBV6-4 and TRBJ2-1; D unresolved. The germline gives CDR1 MRHNA, CDR2 SNTAGT. The CDR3 is made up of 15 amino acids. The CDR3 DNA reads as TGTGCCAGCAGTGACTCCGGTAGCTCCTACAATGAGCAGCTCTTC. Translated: CASSDSGSSYNEQLF.

This clone has only a few counts. The chain uses TRBV6-1 and TRBJ1-3, with D possibly matching TRBD1 (5 bases). The germline CDR1 and CDR2 sequences are MNHNS and SASEGT. V was pared by 1 base and J by 2 bases, with 9 bases between. The CDR3 sequence is 15 residues long. The CDR3 bases are TGTGCCAGCAGTGAAGTCCCAGGGACTGGAAACACCATATATTTT. Encoded protein: CASSEVPGTGNTIYF.

CDR3 protein: CASSLAAGGTRYEQYF. CDR3 nucleotides: TGTGCCAGCAGCTTAGCGGCGGGAGGGACGCGCTACGAGCAGTACTTC. The rearrangement joins TRBV7-9 to TRBJ2-7, with 9 nucleotides matching TRBD2. V dropped 0 bases and J dropped 3; count of bases not matched to a gene: 6. The CDR3 extends over 16 amino acids. CDR1 and CDR2 from the germline V gene are SEHNR and FQNEAQ (reference sequence).

The chain carries TRBV7-2 and TRBJ2-5, with 10 bases fitting TRBD2. The CDR3 contains 16 residues. Looked up from germline, CDR1 is SGHTA and CDR2 is FQGNSA. The V and J ends lost 0 bases and 3 bases, in that order; junction bases with no gene match: 4. The CDR3 reads CASSLARTSGKETQYF. CDR3 coding DNA: TGTGCCAGCAGCTTAGCTAGGACTAGCGGCAAAGAGACCCAGTACTTC. Looking up the rest from reference TRBV7-2 and TRBJ2-5 gives the full variable domain: GAGVSQSPSNKVTEKGKDVELRCDPISGHTALYWYRQSLGQGLEFLIYFQGNSAPDKSGLPSDRFSAERTGGSVSTLTIQRTQQEDSAVYLCASSLARTSGKETQYFGPGTRLLVL.

The genes are TRBV7-2 and TRBJ1-6; 9 positions match TRBD1. Trimming at V came to 7 bases and at J to 3 bases, leaving 10 bases not matched to a gene. Germline V gives CDR1 SGHTA, CDR2 FQGNSA. This CDR3 contains 17 residues. This CDR3 is CASTPLQGASYNSPLHF. CDR3 sequence (DNA): TGTGCCAGCACCCCCCTACAGGGGGCCAGCTATAATTCACCCCTCCACTTT.

This rearrangement joins TRBV9 to TRBJ2-1; D unresolved. V lost 4 bases and J lost 13, with 9 bases in between. CDR3 length: 10 residues. Germline values: CDR1 SGDLS, CDR2 YYNGEE. The CDR3 bases are TGTGCCAGCAGCCCTTTCCCCCAGTTCTTC. It is translated as CASSPFPQFF. Full variable domain (remainder filled in from reference TRBV9 and TRBJ2-1): DSGVTQTPKHLITATGQRVTLRCSPRSGDLSVYWYQQSLDQGLQFLIQYYNGEERAKGNILERFSAQQFPDLHSELNLSSLELGDSALYFCASSPFPQFFGPGTRLTVL.

V and J are TRBV5-1 and TRBJ1-6; unclear D gene. Germline CDR1 is SGHRS and CDR2 is YFSETQ. This CDR3 spans 12 amino acids. V was shortened by 5 bases and J by 6 bases, with 6 bases between the two germline ends. CDR3 region: CASRDSNSPLHF. CDR3 DNA sequence: TGCGCCAGCAGAGACTCTAATTCACCCCTCCACTTT.

This chain uses TRBV4-1 with TRBJ1-2, with 10 bases identical to TRBD1. CDR3 length: 15 amino acids. The V segment lost 4 bases and the J segment 2 bases; nucleotides outside the gene matches: 4. The V gene's germline CDR1 is MGHRA and CDR2 YSYEKL. In DNA form, the CDR3 reads TGCGCCAGCAGCCCAAGGACAGGGGGAAACTATGGCTACACCTTC. Translation gives CASSPRTGGNYGYTF.

The chain has TRBV4-3 and TRBJ2-7, with unresolved D. This CDR3 comprises 14 residues. Germline V gene sequence: CDR1 LGHNA, CDR2 YSLEER. Trimming removed 1 base at V and 2 bases at J, with 9 bases between. CDR3 sequence (DNA): TGCGCCAGCAGCCAAGTAACTTCTACCTACGAGCAGTACTTC. Amino acids: CASSQVTSTYEQYF.

This clone was counted a single time. One junction end does not reproduce the germline sequence, and a read error may be involved. The V call is TRBV5-1, the J call TRBJ2-6, with TRBD1 identical over 9 bases. The CDR3 loop spans 16 amino acids. The germline V gene encodes CDR1 SGHRS and CDR2 YFSETQ. In nucleotides, the CDR3 is TGCGCCAGCAGCCCTCCCGGGACAGGGAGGAACGTCCAAAAGGCTTTC. Protein product: CASSPPGTGRNVQKAF.

V is TRBV6-1 and J is TRBJ2-7; possibly TRBD2 for D (6 bases). The CDR3 covers 15 residues. With 3 bases removed from V and 4 bases from J, the gap between germline ends came to 16 bases. Germline CDR1 is MNHNS and CDR2 is SASEGT. This CDR3 is CASSEAGRTRYEQYF. Written as DNA, the CDR3 is TGTGCCAGCAGTGAGGCGGGACGGACCCGGTACGAGCAGTACTTC.

The J gene is TRBJ2-7, the V gene TRBV9; D possibly corresponds to TRBD1 (6 bases). The germline V gene has CDR1 SGDLS and CDR2 YYNGEE. CDR3 length equals 15 residues. V was clipped by 4 bases and J by 0 bases, with 14 bases between them. CDR3 amino acids: CASSPRQDPSYEQYF. CDR3 bases: TGTGCCAGCAGCCCCAGACAGGACCCCTCCTACGAGCAGTACTTC.

The V and J genes are TRBV6-1 and TRBJ2-1; tentatively, D is TRBD1 (6 bases). V was cut by 6 bases and J by 8 bases, with 11 bases left in between. Germline lookup yields CDR1 MNHNS and CDR2 SASEGT. The CDR3 runs to 12 residues. The CDR3 here is CASRPRGDEQFF. The CDR3 coding sequence is TGTGCCAGCAGGCCCAGGGGTGATGAGCAGTTCTTC.

This rearrangement joins TRBV21-1 to TRBJ1-1; the D segment call TRBD1 is taken from the table without a DNA check. TRBV21-1 represents a pseudogene. The CDR3 has 21 amino acids. CDR3 DNA sequence: TGTGCCAGCAGCAAATGTGGGTGTGGTTGGCAGGCAGGTATTATGAACACTGAAGCTTTCTTT. This gives the protein CASSKCGCGWQAGIMNTEAFF.